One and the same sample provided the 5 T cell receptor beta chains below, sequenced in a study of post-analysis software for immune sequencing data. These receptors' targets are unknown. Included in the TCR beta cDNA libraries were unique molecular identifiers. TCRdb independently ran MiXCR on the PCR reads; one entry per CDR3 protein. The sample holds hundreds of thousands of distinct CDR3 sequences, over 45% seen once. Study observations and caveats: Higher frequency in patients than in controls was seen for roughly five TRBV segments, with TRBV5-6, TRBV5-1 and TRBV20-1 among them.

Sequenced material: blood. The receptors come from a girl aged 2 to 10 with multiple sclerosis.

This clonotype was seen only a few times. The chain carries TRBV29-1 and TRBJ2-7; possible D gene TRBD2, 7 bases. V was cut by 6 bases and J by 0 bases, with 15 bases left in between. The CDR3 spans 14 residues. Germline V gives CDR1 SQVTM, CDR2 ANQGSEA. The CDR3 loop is CSVQTGGGSYEQYF. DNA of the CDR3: TGCAGCGTCCAGACAGGCGGGGGCTCCTACGAGCAGTACTTC.

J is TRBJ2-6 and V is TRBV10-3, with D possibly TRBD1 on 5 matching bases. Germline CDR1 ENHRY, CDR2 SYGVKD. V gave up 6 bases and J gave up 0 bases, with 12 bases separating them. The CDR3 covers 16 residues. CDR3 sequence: CAISVLGLSGANVLTF. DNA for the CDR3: TGTGCCATCAGCGTTCTGGGGCTCTCTGGGGCCAACGTCCTGACTTTC.

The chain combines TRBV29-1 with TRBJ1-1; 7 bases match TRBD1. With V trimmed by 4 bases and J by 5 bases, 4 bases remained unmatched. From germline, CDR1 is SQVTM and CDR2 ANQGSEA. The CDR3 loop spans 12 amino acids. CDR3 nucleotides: TGCAGCGTTGGGGAGGGGGCAACTGAAGCTTTCTTT. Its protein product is CSVGEGATEAFF.

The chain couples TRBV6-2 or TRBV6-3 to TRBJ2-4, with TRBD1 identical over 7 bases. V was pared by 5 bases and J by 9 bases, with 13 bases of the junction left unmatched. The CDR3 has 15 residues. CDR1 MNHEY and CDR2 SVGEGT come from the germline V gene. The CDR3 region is CASSPLGTEKGIQYF. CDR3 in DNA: TGTGCCAGCAGTCCGCTCGGGACAGAAAAGGGCATTCAGTACTTC.

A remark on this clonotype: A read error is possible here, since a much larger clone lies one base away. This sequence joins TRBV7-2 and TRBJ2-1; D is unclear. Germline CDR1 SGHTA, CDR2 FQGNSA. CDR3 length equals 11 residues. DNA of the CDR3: TGTGCCCGCAGCTTAACCAATGAGCAGTTCTTC. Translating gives CARSLTNEQFF.